These 10 T cell receptor beta chains came from one sample sequenced in a study of shared clonotypes between healthy human individuals. Profiling relied on immunoSEQ multiplex PCR, and the TCRdb table lists in-frame clones only, not all of them. The top ten clones hold about 1.5% of a sample with 950,000 to 1,300,000 clones, more than 65% of them seen once. Sequenced material: memory CD4+ T cells sorted from blood. Documented subset: CD45RA-negative fraction. The receptors stem from a man between 18 and 35 years old in good health.

The V and J genes are TRBV5-1 and TRBJ2-1; D is possibly TRBD1 or TRBD2 (6 bases each). The CDR3 sequence is 15 residues long. Trimming removed 0 bases at V and 8 bases at J, with 15 bases between. CDR1 and CDR2 from the germline V gene are SGHRS and YFSETQ. CDR3 in DNA: TGCGCCAGCAGCTTGGCGTCGGGGGCCGGCGATGAGCAGTTCTTC. It codes for CASSLASGAGDEQFF.

In this sample, this clone turned up once. Other DNA sequences in this specimen translate into the identical CDR3. The chain uses TRBV11-2 and TRBJ2-3, with TRBD2 matching 8 bases. Germline loops: CDR1 SGHAT, CDR2 FQNNGV. The length of the CDR3 is 15 residues. Trimming removed 1 base from V and 1 base from J; junction bases left unmatched: 1. CDR3 region: CASSLVGRGTDTQYF. DNA for the CDR3: TGTGCCAGCAGCTTAGTCGGGAGGGGCACAGATACGCAGTATTTT. Supplemented by reference TRBV11-2 and TRBJ2-3, the full variable domain reads EAGVAQSPRYKIIEKRQSVAFWCNPISGHATLYWYQQILGQGPKLLIQFQNNGVVDDSQLPKDRFSAERLKGVDSTLKIQPAKLEDSAVYLCASSLVGRGTDTQYFGPGTRLTVL.

The chain combines TRBV10-3 with TRBJ1-2, with unresolved D. Trimming left V 0 bases short and J 2 bases short, with 10 bases between. The CDR3 sequence is 15 residues long. Germline CDR1 ENHRY, CDR2 SYGVKD. The CDR3 nucleotides are TGTGCCATCAGTGAGTCGCGAACGCTGAACTATGGCTACACCTTC. It codes for CAISESRTLNYGYTF.

The chain links TRBV27 to TRBJ1-5; D unclear. Germline values: CDR1 MNHEY, CDR2 SMNVEV (reference sequence). CDR3 length equals 14 residues. Trimming took 0 bases from V and 0 from J, leaving 3 bases between them. DNA of the CDR3: TGTGCCAGCAGTTTATCAGTTAGCAATCAGCCCCAGCATTTT. As protein: CASSLSVSNQPQHF.

Ten or more counts support this clone. The chain couples TRBV14 to TRBJ2-1; 7 nucleotides line up with TRBD1. J was trimmed by 8 bases and V by 0 bases; bases with no gene match: 19. From germline, CDR1 is SGHDN and CDR2 FVKESK. The CDR3 consists of 19 residues. This CDR3 reads CASSQETGAWVPTHYEQFF. The CDR3 DNA reads as TGTGCCAGCAGCCAAGAAACAGGGGCCTGGGTACCCACACACTATGAGCAGTTCTTC.

The rearrangement uses TRBV4-1 and TRBJ2-7; TRBD2 aligns across 11 bases. The CDR3 loop spans 17 amino acids. J lost 0 bases, V lost 3 bases, and 7 bases had no gene match. Germline CDR1 and CDR2: MGHRA and YSYEKL. The CDR3 reads CASSHVMTSGVSYEQYF. CDR3 nucleotide sequence: TGCGCCAGCAGCCATGTCATGACTAGCGGGGTCTCCTACGAGCAGTACTTC.

The chain couples TRBV18 to TRBJ1-4; TRBD1 agrees at 9 bases. With 3 bases clipped from V and 6 bases from J, the junction kept 5 bases outside the gene matches. CDR3 length equals 15 residues. The germline CDR1 and CDR2 sequences are KGHSH and LQKENI. CDR3 sequence reads: CASSPRDRADEKLFF. The CDR3 bases are TGTGCCAGCTCACCTCGGGACAGGGCGGATGAAAAACTGTTTTTT.

This clone appeared a few times. The chain combines TRBV28 with TRBJ2-7, with 7 positions matching TRBD1. This CDR3 contains 14 residues. Trimming cost V 6 bases and J 4 bases; bases outside gene matches: 9. Germline lookup yields CDR1 MDHEN and CDR2 SYDVKM. CDR3 sequence (DNA): TGTGCCAGCAGCCGAACGGGACAGTTATACGAGCAGTACTTC. Translated, it gives CASSRTGQLYEQYF.

This clone turned up a few times. The chain uses TRBV5-1 and TRBJ2-7, with no clear D. CDR1 is SGHRS, CDR2 YFSETQ, per germline. V lost 0 bases to trimming and J lost 1 base, with 11 bases between them. This CDR3 has 15 amino acids. CDR3 bases: TGCGCCAGCAGCTTGGAGGACCCCATTTCCTACGAGCAGTACTTC. As protein: CASSLEDPISYEQYF.

This sequence joins TRBV30 and TRBJ1-1, with D perhaps TRBD1 (6 bases). The V end lost 7 bases, the J end lost 1 base, and 13 bases lay between the germline ends. The CDR3 loop spans 13 amino acids. From germline, CDR1 is GTSNPN and CDR2 SVGIG (reference sequence). DNA for the CDR3: TGTGCCTACTCGACAGGCCCGAACACTGAAGCTTTCTTT. The encoded protein is CAYSTGPNTEAFF. Using reference TRBV30 and TRBJ1-1 for the parts outside the CDR3, the full variable domain is SQTIHQWPATLVQPVGSPLSLECTVEGTSNPNLYWYRQAAGRGLQLLFYSVGIGQISSEVPQNLSASRPQDRQFILSSKKLLLSDSGFYLCAYSTGPNTEAFFGQGTRLTVV.